A selection of T cell receptor beta chains follows, all from one sample in a study of CD8 T cells in Susac syndrome. Using its own MiXCR run on the immunoSEQ multiplex PCR reads, TCRdb lists one record per CDR3 protein. In the table there are about 140,000 distinct CDR3 sequences, 85% to 95% of which are singletons. Input material: CD4+ T cells from PBMCs. The source of these receptors is a human donor with multiple sclerosis. Both conserved end residues are part of each CDR3.

12 TRBV29-1 CSVGADSYEQYF
15 TRBV24-1 CATSEGQGAGDTQYF
13 TRBV12-3/TRBV12-4 CASSFVAGNEQFF
14 TRBV15 CATSRDGGAYEQYF
16 TRBV7-6 CASSWLAGGPGETQYF
12 TRBV30 CACRGLAEKLFF
11 TRBV20-1 CSARGDREQYF
13 TRBV29-1 CSVQRGGNQPQHF
14 TRBV28 CASRTSGSRETQYF
16 TRBV28 CASSQHSGGGADTQYF
18 TRBV27 CASSPATPGQGGNEKLFF